This T cell receptor beta chain was identified in a study of ipilimumab plus nivolumab after autologous stem cell transplantation. This CDR3 region has 15 residues. The germline CDR1 and CDR2 sequences are KGHSH and LQKENI. Sequenced by immunoSEQ multiplex PCR; TCRdb stores in-frame clones only, minus some. Here the sample spans 15,000 to 20,000 clones, around 81% being singletons. Through week 26, nivolumab 3 mg/kg IV was given weeks 1, 4, 7, 10, then biweekly. On this clone: At one end, the junction sequence differs from germline, possibly due to a read error.

The TCR comes from a male donor with diffuse large B-cell lymphoma. This material consisted of PBMCs, taken in a trial of ipilimumab plus nivolumab as post-transplant consolidation. This chain links TRBV18 with TRBJ1-4; maybe TRBD1 (6 bases). CDR3 DNA: TGTGCCAGCTCATCACCGGGGGCCGCTAATGAAAAACTGTTTTTT. Its protein is CASSSPGAANEKLFF. The full variable domain, its missing parts supplied by reference TRBV18 and TRBJ1-4, is NAGVMQNPRHLVRRRGQEARLRCSPMKGHSHVYWYRQLPEEGLKFMVYLQKENIIDESGMPKERFSAEFPKEGPSILRIQQVVRGDSAAYFCASSSPGAANEKLFFGSGTQLSVL.